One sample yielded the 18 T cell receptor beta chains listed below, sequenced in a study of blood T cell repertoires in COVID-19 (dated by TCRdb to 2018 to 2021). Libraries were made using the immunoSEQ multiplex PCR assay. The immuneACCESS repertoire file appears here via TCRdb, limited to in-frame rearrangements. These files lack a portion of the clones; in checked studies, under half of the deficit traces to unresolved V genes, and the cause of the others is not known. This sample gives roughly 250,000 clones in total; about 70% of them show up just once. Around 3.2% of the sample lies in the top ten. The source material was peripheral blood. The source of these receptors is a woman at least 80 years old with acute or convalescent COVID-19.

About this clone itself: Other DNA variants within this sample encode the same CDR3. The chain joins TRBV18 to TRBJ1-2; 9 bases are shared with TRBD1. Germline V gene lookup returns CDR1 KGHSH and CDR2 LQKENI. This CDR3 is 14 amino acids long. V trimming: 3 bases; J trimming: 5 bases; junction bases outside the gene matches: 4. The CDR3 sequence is CASSPGQGLYGYTF. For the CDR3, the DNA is TGTGCCAGCTCACCGGGACAGGGATTATATGGCTACACCTTC.

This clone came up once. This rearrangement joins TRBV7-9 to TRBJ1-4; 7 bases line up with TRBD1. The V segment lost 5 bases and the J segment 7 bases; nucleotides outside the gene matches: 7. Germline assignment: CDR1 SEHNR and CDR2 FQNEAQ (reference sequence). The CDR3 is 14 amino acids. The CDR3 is CASSAGGLGEKLFF. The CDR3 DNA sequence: TGTGCCAGCAGCGCAGGGGGATTAGGTGAAAAACTGTTTTTT.

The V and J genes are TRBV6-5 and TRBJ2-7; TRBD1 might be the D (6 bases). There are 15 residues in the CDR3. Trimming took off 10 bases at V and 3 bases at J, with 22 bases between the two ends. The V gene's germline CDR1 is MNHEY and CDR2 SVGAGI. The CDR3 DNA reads TGTGCCACCAACCCGGCCCCCAGGGGAGTCTACGAGCAGTACTTC. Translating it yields CATNPAPRGVYEQYF.

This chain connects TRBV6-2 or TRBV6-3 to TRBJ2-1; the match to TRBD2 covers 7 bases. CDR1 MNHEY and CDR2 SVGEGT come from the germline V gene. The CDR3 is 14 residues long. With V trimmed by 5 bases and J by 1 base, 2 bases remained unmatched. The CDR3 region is CASSAGESYNEQFF. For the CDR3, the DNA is TGTGCCAGCAGTGCGGGGGAATCCTACAATGAGCAGTTCTTC.

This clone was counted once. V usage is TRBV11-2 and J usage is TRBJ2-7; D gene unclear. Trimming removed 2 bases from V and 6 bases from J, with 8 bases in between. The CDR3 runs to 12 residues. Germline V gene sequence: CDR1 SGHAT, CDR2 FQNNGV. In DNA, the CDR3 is TGTGCCAGCAGCTTAAATTCGGGCGAGCAGTACTTC. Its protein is CASSLNSGEQYF.

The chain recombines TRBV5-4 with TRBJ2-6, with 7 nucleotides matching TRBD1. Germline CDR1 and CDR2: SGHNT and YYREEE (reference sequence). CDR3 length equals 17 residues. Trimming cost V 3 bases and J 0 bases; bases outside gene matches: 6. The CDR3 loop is CASSSGQERSGANVLTF. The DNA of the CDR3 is TGTGCCAGCAGCTCTGGACAGGAACGCTCTGGGGCCAACGTCCTGACTTTC.

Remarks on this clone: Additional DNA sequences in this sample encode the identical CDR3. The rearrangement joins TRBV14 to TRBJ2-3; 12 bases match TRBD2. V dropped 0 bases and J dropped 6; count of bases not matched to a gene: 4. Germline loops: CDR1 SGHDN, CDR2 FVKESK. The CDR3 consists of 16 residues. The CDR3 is CASSQDRLAGADTQYF. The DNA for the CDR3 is TGTGCCAGCAGCCAAGACCGACTAGCGGGAGCGGATACGCAGTATTTT.

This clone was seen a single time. The CDR3 bases are TGTGCCAGCAGTTACTCGTTGGACAGGGGACCAGATACGCAGTATTTT. This gives the protein CASSYSLDRGPDTQYF. The chain has TRBV6-6 and TRBJ2-3, with 9 bases fitting TRBD1. V shed 0 bases, J shed 4 bases, and the junction held 5 bases outside the gene matches. CDR1 and CDR2 from the germline V gene are MNHNY and SVGAGI (reference sequence). The CDR3 totals 16 residues.

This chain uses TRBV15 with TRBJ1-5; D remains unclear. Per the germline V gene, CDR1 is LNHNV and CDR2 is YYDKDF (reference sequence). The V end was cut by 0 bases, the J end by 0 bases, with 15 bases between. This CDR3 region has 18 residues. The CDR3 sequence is CATSRDLTTGHSNQPQHF. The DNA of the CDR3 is TGTGCCACCAGCAGAGACCTTACGACTGGTCATAGCAATCAGCCCCAGCATTTT.

The CDR3 DNA reads as TGTGCCAGCAGTCCAGCGTCCTACGAGCAGTACTTC. This gives the protein CASSPASYEQYF. This sequence joins TRBV6-5 and TRBJ2-7; the D is unclear. The V gene lost 5 bases and the J gene lost 1 base, with 6 bases spanning the gap. Germline-derived CDR1 and CDR2 are MNHEY and SVGAGI. CDR3 size: 12 residues.

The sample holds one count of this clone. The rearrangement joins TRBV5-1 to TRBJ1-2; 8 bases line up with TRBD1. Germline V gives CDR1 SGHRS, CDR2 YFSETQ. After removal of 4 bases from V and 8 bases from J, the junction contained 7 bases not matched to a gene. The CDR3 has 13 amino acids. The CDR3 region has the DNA TGCGCCAGCAGCCAGGGACAGGCTTACGGCTACACCTTC. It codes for CASSQGQAYGYTF.

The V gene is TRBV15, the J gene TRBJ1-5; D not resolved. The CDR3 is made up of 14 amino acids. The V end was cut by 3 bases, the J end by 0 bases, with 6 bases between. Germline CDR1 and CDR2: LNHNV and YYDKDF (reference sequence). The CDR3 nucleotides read TGTGCCACCAGCAGCATAGATAGCAATCAGCCCCAGCATTTT. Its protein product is CATSSIDSNQPQHF.

The chain's CDR3 is CASSQGLTSYEQYF. CDR3 nucleotides: TGTGCCAGCAGCCAAGGACTCACTTCCTACGAGCAGTACTTC. The chain carries TRBV3-1 (or the pseudogene TRBV3-2) and TRBJ2-7; no reliable D call. The CDR3 is 14 residues long. V lost 1 base and J lost 1, with 8 bases in between. Germline V lookup: CDR1 LGHDT, CDR2 YNNKEL (reference sequence).

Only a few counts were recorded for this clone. CDR3 bases: TGTGCCAGTAGTACTAGCGGGGGGGCCGATACGCAGTATTTT. Protein product: CASSTSGGADTQYF. The genes are TRBV19 and TRBJ2-3, with 12 positions matching TRBD2. V lost 4 bases, J lost 6 bases, and 2 bases stayed unmatched. CDR3 length equals 14 residues. Germline values: CDR1 LNHDA, CDR2 SQIVND (reference sequence).

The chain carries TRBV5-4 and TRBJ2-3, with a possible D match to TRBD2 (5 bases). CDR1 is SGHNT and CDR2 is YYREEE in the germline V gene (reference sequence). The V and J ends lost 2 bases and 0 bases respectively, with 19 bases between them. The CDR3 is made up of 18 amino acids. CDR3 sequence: CASSFRISRAASTDTQYF. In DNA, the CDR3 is TGTGCCAGCAGCTTCCGGATTTCGCGGGCTGCTAGCACAGATACGCAGTATTTT.

DNA of the CDR3: TGTGCCAGCAAGGAGGTACTTTGGGGGCGAGGCACTGAAGCTTTCTTT. It yields the protein CASKEVLWGRGTEAFF. The chain joins TRBV2 to TRBJ1-1; tentatively, D is TRBD1 (6 bases). Trimming left V 7 bases short and J 4 bases short, with 22 bases between. The germline CDR1 and CDR2 sequences are SNHLY and FYNNEI. The length of the CDR3 is 16 residues. Variable domain in full (rest from reference TRBV2 and TRBJ1-1): EPEVTQTPSHQVTQMGQEVILRCVPISNHLYFYWYRQILGQKVEFLVSFYNNEISEKSEIFDDQFSVERPDGSNFTLKIRSTKLEDSAMYFCASKEVLWGRGTEAFFGQGTRLTVV.

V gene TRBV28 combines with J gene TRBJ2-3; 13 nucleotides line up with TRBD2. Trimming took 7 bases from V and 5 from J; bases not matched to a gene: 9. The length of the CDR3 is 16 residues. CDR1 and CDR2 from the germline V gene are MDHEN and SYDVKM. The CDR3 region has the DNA TGTGCCAGCAAGAGTACTAGCGGGAGGGAGAGAGATACGCAGTATTTT. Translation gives CASKSTSGRERDTQYF.

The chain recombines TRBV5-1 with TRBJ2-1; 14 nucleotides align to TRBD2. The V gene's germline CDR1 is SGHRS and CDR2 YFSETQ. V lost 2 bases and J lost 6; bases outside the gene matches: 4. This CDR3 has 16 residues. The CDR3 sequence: CASSFTTSGGANEQFF. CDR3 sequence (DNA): TGCGCCAGCAGCTTTACGACTAGCGGGGGGGCCAATGAGCAGTTCTTC.